These 17 T cell receptor beta chains came from one sample sequenced in a study of blood T cells in healthy people across ages. Using a J-beta primer mix together with a sample-barcoded 5' primer, a second PCR was run for roughly 6 to 12 cycles. In TCRdb, the 5' RACE reads were re-called with MiXCR into one record per CDR3 protein. The sample carries about 640,000 distinct CDR3 sequences, approximately 59% recorded once. The sequenced material came from blood. Every receptor here comes from a man in his sixties in good health.

This chain joins TRBV12-3 or TRBV12-4 and TRBJ1-2; D call uncertain. The CDR3 length is 13 residues. Trimming left V 6 bases short and J 0 bases short, with 8 bases between. CDR3 loop: CASSRHPNYGYTF. The CDR3 DNA sequence: TGTGCCAGCAGCCGCCACCCTAACTATGGCTACACCTTC.

As concerns this clonotype: The junction departs from germline at one end; a sequencing error may be responsible. This rearrangement joins TRBV27 to TRBJ1-1; 8 nucleotides agree with TRBD1. This CDR3 contains 16 residues. Germline V gene sequence: CDR1 MNHEY, CDR2 SMNVEV (reference sequence). CDR3 in DNA: TGTGCCAACAGTTTCCGGACAGGGACGACGAACACTGAAGCTTTCTTT. This codes for CANSFRTGTTNTEAFF.

The chain carries TRBV6-1 and TRBJ2-1; D gene ambiguous. The CDR3 extends over 12 amino acids. Germline CDR1 reads MNHNS; CDR2 reads SASEGT. Trimming shortened V by 6 bases and J by 1 base, and 4 bases separated the two germline ends. The CDR3 is CASRESYNEQFF. In DNA, the CDR3 is TGTGCCAGCAGGGAGTCCTACAATGAGCAGTTCTTC.

The chain recombines TRBV12-3 or TRBV12-4 with TRBJ1-1, with D tentatively TRBD1 (5 bases). The CDR3 is 16 residues long. Trimming cost V 2 bases and J 3 bases, with 16 bases left between them. This chain's CDR3 is CASSLNSRGRYTEAFF. CDR3 coding DNA: TGTGCCAGCAGTTTAAATTCGCGGGGCAGGTACACTGAAGCTTTCTTT.

This CDR3 reads CASSEAPGSLQFF. DNA for the CDR3: TGTGCCAGCAGTGAAGCGCCGGGCTCGCTTCAGTTCTTC. The chain recombines TRBV2 with TRBJ2-1; D ambiguous. V gave up 0 bases and J gave up 13 bases, with 13 bases separating them. Germline assignment: CDR1 SNHLY and CDR2 FYNNEI. The CDR3 has 13 amino acids.

V usage is TRBV6-1 and J usage is TRBJ1-1; D not certain. This CDR3 comprises 13 residues. Trimming stripped 6 bases from V and 1 base from J, with 9 bases between. CDR1 is MNHNS and CDR2 is SASEGT in the germline V gene. The CDR3 loop reads CASRRSQNTEAFF. CDR3 in DNA: TGTGCCAGCAGACGGTCGCAGAACACTGAAGCTTTCTTT.

This clonotype was counted once. CDR3 sequence reads: CASSQEPPVTGHEQYF. The CDR3, as DNA: TGCGCCAGCAGCCAAGAACCCCCCGTAACCGGGCACGAGCAGTACTTC. This chain connects TRBV4-1 to TRBJ2-7; no clear D gene. The CDR3 totals 16 residues. Trimming removed 0 bases from V and 5 bases from J, with 17 bases in between. Germline V lookup: CDR1 MGHRA, CDR2 YSYEKL.

The rearrangement joins TRBV4-1 to TRBJ2-3; the match to TRBD2 covers 10 bases. J lost 2 bases, V lost 2 bases, and 4 bases had no gene match. This CDR3 has 16 amino acids. Germline CDR1 is MGHRA and CDR2 is YSYEKL. The CDR3: CASSQSSGGTTDTQYF. In DNA, the CDR3 is TGCGCCAGCAGCCAATCTAGCGGGGGCACCACAGATACGCAGTATTTT.

This chain connects TRBV20-1 to TRBJ2-5; the D gene could be TRBD1 or TRBD2 (7 bases each). This CDR3 is 16 amino acids long. Per germline, CDR1 DFQATT and CDR2 SNEGSKA (reference sequence). V lost 7 bases and J lost 0, with 21 bases in between. The chain's CDR3 is CSVQGGLPQYQETQYF. DNA for the CDR3: TGCAGTGTCCAGGGGGGGTTACCTCAGTACCAAGAGACCCAGTACTTC.

This clonotype was recorded a few times. V usage is TRBV28 and J usage is TRBJ2-5; D unclear. The DNA end lines up better with TRBJ2-7; the J call may be wrong. Germline lookup yields CDR1 MDHEN and CDR2 SYDVKM. The CDR3 is 12 amino acids. Here the CDR3 reads CATGIYSHEQYF. CDR3 in DNA: TGTGCCACCGGCATATATTCCCACGAGCAGTACTTC.

The genes are TRBV6-1 and TRBJ1-1; D is unresolved. Trimming cost V 6 bases and J 8 bases, with 13 bases left between them. The germline V gene encodes CDR1 MNHNS and CDR2 SASEGT. This CDR3 has 12 residues. The CDR3 DNA sequence: TGTGCCAGCAGGGAGGATTTGCCCGAAGCTTTCTTT. Amino acid sequence: CASREDLPEAFF.

Only a few counts were recorded for this clonotype. The chain links TRBV12-3 or TRBV12-4 to TRBJ2-7; TRBD2 is a possible D gene (7 bases). The CDR3 is made up of 15 amino acids. The germline V and J ends were trimmed by 3 bases and 7 bases, with 19 bases remaining between them. The DNA for the CDR3 is TGTGCCAGCAGTTTGTTGGGGGGGGGCCCCAATGAGCAGTACTTC. Translating gives CASSLLGGGPNEQYF.

This chain connects TRBV6-5 to TRBJ1-1; perhaps TRBD1 as D (5 bases). The CDR3 sequence is 15 residues long. V was shortened by 7 bases and J by 4 bases, with 19 bases between the two germline ends. Germline CDR1 MNHEY, CDR2 SVGAGI. CDR3 nucleotide sequence: TGTGCCAGCACCGCGCACGGGCAGGGAGGCACTGAAGCTTTCTTT. This encodes CASTAHGQGGTEAFF.

The chain recombines TRBV11-2 with TRBJ2-5; 7 bases fit TRBD2. Germline V gene sequence: CDR1 SGHAT, CDR2 FQNNGV. V trimming: 5 bases; J trimming: 5 bases; junction bases outside the gene matches: 8. The length of the CDR3 is 14 residues. The CDR3 nucleotides are TGTGCCAGCAGCCCAAGCGGGGCGGCCGAGACCCAGTACTTC. This codes for CASSPSGAAETQYF.

CDR3 loop: CASSISSGGGSYNEQFF. DNA for the CDR3: TGTGCCAGCAGCATTTCTAGCGGGGGGGGCTCCTACAATGAGCAGTTCTTC. The V and J genes are TRBV11-3 and TRBJ2-1; 12 bases map to TRBD2. This CDR3 contains 17 residues. Germline CDR1 reads SGHNT; CDR2 reads YENEEA. J gave up 0 bases and V 5 bases, and 5 bases lay outside the gene matches.

The chain employs TRBV11-2 and TRBJ1-2; D perhaps matches TRBD1 (5 bases). V was cut by 6 bases and J by 4 bases, with 18 bases left in between. In germline, CDR1 is SGHAT, CDR2 FQNNGV. CDR3 length equals 15 residues. The CDR3 region is CASRLAPGPSYGYTF. Here the CDR3 DNA reads TGTGCCAGCAGGCTAGCTCCAGGGCCCAGCTATGGCTACACCTTC. Variable domain in full (rest from reference TRBV11-2 and TRBJ1-2): EAGVAQSPRYKIIEKRQSVAFWCNPISGHATLYWYQQILGQGPKLLIQFQNNGVVDDSQLPKDRFSAERLKGVDSTLKIQPAKLEDSAVYLCASRLAPGPSYGYTFGSGTRLTVV.

The rearrangement uses TRBV5-1 and TRBJ2-7, with a possible D match to TRBD2 (6 bases). Germline V gene data show CDR1 as SGHRS and CDR2 as YFSETQ. Trimming stripped 4 bases from V and 0 bases from J, with 14 bases between. The CDR3 covers 15 residues. CDR3: CASSGGATSSYEQYF. The CDR3 DNA reads TGCGCCAGCAGCGGCGGGGCCACGAGCTCCTACGAGCAGTACTTC.